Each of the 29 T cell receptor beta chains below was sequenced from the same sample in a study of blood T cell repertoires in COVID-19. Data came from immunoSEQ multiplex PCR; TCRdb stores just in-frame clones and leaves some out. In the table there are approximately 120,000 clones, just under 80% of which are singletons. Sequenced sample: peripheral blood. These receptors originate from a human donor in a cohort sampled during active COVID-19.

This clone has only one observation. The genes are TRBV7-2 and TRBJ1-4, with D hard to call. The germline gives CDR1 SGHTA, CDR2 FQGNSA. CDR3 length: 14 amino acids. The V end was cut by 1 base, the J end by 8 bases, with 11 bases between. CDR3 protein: CASSLGGAREKLFF. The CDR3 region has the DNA TGTGCCAGCAGCTTAGGAGGTGCTCGCGAAAAACTGTTTTTT.

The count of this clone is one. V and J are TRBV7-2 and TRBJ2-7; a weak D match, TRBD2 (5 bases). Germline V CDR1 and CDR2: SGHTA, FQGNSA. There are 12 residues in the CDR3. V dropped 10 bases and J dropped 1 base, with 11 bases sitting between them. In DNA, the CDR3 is TGTGCCATCCCGAGCGGATCCTACGAGCAGTACTTC. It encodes CAIPSGSYEQYF. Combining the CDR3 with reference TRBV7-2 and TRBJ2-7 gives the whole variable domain GAGVSQSPSNKVTEKGKDVELRCDPISGHTALYWYRQSLGQGLEFLIYFQGNSAPDKSGLPSDRFSAERTGGSVSTLTIQRTQQEDSAVYLCAIPSGSYEQYFGPGTRLTVT.

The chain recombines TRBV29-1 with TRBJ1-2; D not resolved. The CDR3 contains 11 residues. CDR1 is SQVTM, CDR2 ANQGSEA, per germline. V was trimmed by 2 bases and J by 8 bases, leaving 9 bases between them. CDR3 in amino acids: CSVEWAEGYTF. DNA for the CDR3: TGCAGCGTTGAATGGGCAGAGGGCTACACCTTC.

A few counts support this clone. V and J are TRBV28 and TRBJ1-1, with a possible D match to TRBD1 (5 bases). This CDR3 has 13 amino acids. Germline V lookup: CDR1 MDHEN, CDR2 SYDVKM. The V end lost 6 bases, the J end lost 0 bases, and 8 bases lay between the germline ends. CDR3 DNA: TGTGCCAGCAGGGAGGGGATGAACACTGAAGCTTTCTTT. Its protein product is CASREGMNTEAFF.

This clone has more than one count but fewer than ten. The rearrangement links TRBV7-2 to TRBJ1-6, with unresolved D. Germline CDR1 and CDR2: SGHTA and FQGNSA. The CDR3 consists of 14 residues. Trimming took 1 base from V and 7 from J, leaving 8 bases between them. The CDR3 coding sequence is TGTGCCAGCAGCTTAGGACATACAAATTCACCCCTCCACTTT. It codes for CASSLGHTNSPLHF.

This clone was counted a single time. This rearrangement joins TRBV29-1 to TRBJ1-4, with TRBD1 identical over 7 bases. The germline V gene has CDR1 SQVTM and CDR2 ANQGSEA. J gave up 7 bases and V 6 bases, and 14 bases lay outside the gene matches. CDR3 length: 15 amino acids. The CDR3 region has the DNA TGCAGCGTGTCCCGGGACAGCGGGCACTTTGAAAAACTGTTTTTT. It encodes CSVSRDSGHFEKLFF.

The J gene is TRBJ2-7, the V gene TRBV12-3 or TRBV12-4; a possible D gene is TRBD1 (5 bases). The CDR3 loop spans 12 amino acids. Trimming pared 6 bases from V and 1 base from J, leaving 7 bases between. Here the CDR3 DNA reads TGTGCCAGCAGGGCAGGGTCCTACGAGCAGTACTTC. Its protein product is CASRAGSYEQYF.

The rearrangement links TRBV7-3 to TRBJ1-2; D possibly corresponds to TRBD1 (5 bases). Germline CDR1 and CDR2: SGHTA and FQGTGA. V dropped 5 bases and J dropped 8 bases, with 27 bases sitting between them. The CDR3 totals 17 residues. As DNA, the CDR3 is TGTGCCAGCAGCCCCCAGGGCTTTCTGTTAGGGCGAGTGGGCTACACCTTC. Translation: CASSPQGFLLGRVGYTF.

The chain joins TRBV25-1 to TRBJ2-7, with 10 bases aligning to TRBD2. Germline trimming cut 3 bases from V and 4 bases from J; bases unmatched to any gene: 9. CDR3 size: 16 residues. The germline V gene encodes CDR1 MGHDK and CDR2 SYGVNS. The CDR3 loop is CASSDSRTSGPYEQYF. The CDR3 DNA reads TGTGCCAGCAGTGACTCTAGGACTAGCGGCCCGTACGAGCAGTACTTC.

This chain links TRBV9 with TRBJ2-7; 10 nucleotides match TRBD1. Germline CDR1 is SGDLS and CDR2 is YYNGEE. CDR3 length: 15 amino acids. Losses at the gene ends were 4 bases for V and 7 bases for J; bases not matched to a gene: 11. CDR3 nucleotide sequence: TGTGCCAGCAGCCGCCTTGGCGGGACAGGGGTTGAGCAGTACTTC. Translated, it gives CASSRLGGTGVEQYF.

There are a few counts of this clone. CDR3: CSASLSNEQFF. DNA of the CDR3: TGCAGTGCTAGTCTTAGTAATGAGCAGTTCTTC. V usage is TRBV20-1 and J usage is TRBJ2-1; no clear D. The CDR3 spans 11 residues. CDR1 is DFQATT and CDR2 is SNEGSKA in the germline V gene (reference sequence). Trimming shortened V by 3 bases and J by 7 bases, and 7 bases separated the two germline ends.

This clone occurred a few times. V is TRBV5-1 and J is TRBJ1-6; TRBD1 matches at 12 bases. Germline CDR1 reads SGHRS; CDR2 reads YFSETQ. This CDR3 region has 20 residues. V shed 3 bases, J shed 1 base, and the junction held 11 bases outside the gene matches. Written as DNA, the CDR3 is TGCGCCAGCAGCTCCTCCGGGACAGGGGGCGTTGGGTCCTATAATTCACCCCTCCACTTT. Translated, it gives CASSSSGTGGVGSYNSPLHF.

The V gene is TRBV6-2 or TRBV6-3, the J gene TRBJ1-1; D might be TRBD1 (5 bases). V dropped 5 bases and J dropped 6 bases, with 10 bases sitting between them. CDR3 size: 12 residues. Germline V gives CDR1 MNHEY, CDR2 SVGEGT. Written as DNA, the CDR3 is TGTGCCAGCAGTCAGGACACTTCTGAAGCTTTCTTT. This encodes CASSQDTSEAFF.

Written as DNA, the CDR3 is TGCGCCAGCAGCCAAACACGGGACAGGGACACCGGGGAGCTGTTTTTT. Residues: CASSQTRDRDTGELFF. The chain uses TRBV4-1 and TRBJ2-2; 9 bases align to TRBD1. The germline gives CDR1 MGHRA, CDR2 YSYEKL. The J segment lost 3 bases and the V segment lost 2 bases, leaving 4 bases of the junction unmatched. The CDR3 covers 16 residues.

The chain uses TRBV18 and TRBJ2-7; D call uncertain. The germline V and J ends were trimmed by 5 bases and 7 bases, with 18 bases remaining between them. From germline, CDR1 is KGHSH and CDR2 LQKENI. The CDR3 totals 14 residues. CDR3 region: CASSTSSFILEQYF. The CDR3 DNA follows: TGTGCCAGCTCAACATCATCCTTCATTTTAGAGCAGTACTTC.

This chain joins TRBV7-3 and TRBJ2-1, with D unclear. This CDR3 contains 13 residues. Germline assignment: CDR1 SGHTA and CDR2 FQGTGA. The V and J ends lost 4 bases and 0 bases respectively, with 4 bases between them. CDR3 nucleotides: TGTGCCAGCAGCTCTAGCTCCTACAATGAGCAGTTCTTC. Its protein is CASSSSSYNEQFF.

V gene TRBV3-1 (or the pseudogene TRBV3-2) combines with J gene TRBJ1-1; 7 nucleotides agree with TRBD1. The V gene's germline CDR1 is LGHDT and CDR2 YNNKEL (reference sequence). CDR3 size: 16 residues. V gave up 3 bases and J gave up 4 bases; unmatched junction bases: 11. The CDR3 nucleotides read TGTGCCAGCAGCCAGACCGTAGGGGCAGGGGGCACTGAAGCTTTCTTT. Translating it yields CASSQTVGAGGTEAFF.

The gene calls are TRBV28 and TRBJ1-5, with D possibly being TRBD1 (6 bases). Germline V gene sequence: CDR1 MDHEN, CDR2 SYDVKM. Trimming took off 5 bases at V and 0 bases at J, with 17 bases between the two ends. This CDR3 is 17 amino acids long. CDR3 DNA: TGTGCCAGCAGTCCAGCCTCGGGGGGGGCTAGCAATCAGCCCCAGCATTTT. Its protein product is CASSPASGGASNQPQHF. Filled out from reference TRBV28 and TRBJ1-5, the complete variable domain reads DVKVTQSSRYLVKRTGEKVFLECVQDMDHENMFWYRQDPGLGLRLIYFSYDVKMKEKGDIPEGYSVSREKKERFSLILESASTNQTSMYLCASSPASGGASNQPQHFGDGTRLSIL.

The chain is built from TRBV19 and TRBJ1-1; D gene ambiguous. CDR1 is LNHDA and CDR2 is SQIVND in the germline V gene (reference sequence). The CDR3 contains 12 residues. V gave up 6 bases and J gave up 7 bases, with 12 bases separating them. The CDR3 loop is CASSIEGGEAFF. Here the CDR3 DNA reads TGTGCCAGTAGCATTGAGGGAGGTGAAGCTTTCTTT.

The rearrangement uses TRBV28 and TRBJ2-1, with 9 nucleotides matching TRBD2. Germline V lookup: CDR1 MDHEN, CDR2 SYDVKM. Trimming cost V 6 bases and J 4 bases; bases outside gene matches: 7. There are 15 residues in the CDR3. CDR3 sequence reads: CASRTLAGDYNEQFF. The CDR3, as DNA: TGTGCCAGCAGGACATTAGCGGGGGATTACAATGAGCAGTTCTTC.

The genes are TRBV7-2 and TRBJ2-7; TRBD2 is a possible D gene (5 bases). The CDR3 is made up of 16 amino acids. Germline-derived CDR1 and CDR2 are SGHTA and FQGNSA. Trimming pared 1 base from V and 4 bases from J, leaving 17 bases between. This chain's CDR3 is CASSLVFGGIRYEQYF. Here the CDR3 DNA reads TGTGCCAGCAGCTTAGTGTTCGGAGGAATCAGATACGAGCAGTACTTC.

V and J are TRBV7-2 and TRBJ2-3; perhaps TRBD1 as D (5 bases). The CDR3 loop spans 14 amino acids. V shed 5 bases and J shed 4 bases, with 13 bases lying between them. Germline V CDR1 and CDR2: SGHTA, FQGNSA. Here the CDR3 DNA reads TGTGCCAGCAGCCAGGGCCTAGTACCAGATACGCAGTATTTT. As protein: CASSQGLVPDTQYF.

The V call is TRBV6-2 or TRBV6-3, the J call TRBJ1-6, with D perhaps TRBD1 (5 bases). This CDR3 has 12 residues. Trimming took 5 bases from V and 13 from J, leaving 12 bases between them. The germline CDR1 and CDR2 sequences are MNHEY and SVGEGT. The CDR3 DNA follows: TGTGCCAGCAGTGACCCGACAGAGCCCCTCCACTTT. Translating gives CASSDPTEPLHF.

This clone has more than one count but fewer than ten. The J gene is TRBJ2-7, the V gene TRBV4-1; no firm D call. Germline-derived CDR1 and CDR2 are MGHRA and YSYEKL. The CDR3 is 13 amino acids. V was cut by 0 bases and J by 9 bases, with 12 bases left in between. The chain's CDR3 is CASSQETELGQYF. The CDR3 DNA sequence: TGCGCCAGCAGCCAAGAAACAGAGCTCGGGCAGTACTTC.

CDR3 in DNA: TGTGCCAGCAGTCAGGGTACCGGGGAGCTGTTTTTT. This sequence encodes CASSQGTGELFF. The chain has TRBV6-2 or TRBV6-3 and TRBJ2-2; D may be TRBD1 (5 bases). The germline CDR1 and CDR2 sequences are MNHEY and SVGEGT. V was pared by 5 bases and J by 5 bases, with 6 bases between. This CDR3 has 12 amino acids.

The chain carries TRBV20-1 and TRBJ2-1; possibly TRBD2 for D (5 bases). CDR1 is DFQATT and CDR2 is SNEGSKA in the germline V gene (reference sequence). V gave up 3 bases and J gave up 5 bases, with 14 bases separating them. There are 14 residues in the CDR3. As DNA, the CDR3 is TGCAGTGCTAGTGGCAGTGTCGGGGACAATGAGCAGTTCTTC. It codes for CSASGSVGDNEQFF.

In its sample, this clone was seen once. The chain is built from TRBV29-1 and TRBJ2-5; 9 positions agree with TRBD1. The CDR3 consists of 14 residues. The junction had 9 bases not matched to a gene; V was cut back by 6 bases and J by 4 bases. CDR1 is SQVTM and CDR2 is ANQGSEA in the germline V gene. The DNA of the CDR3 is TGCAGCGTCGGGGGGACAGGGCTTACAGAGACCCAGTACTTC. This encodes CSVGGTGLTETQYF. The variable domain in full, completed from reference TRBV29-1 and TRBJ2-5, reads SAVISQKPSRDICQRGTSLTIQCQVDSQVTMMFWYRQQPGQSLTLIATANQGSEATYESGFVIDKFPISRPNLTFSTLTVSNMSPEDSSIYLCSVGGTGLTETQYFGPGTRLLVL.

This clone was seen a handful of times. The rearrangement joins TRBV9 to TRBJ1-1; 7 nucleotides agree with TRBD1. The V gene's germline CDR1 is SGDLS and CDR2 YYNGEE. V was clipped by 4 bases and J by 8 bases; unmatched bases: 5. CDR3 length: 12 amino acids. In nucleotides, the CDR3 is TGTGCCAGCAGCCCGCCGGGACAGGAAGCTTTCTTT. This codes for CASSPPGQEAFF.

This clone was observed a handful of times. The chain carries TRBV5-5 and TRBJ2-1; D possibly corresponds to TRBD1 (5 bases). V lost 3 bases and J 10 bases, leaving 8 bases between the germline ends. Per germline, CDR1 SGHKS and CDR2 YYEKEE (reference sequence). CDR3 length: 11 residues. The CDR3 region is CASSSGFEQFF. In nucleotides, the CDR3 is TGTGCCAGCAGCTCAGGGTTCGAGCAGTTCTTC. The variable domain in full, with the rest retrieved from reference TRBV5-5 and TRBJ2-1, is DAGVTQSPTHLIKTRGQQVTLRCSPISGHKSVSWYQQVLGQGPQFIFQYYEKEERGRGNFPDRFSARQFPNYSSELNVNALLLGDSALYLCASSSGFEQFFGPGTRLTVL.